A selection of T cell receptor beta chains follows, all from one sample in a study of Ad26.COV2.S vaccination and SARS-CoV-2 variants. Libraries were prepared by immunoSEQ multiplex PCR; TCRdb keeps only in-frame clonotypes and omits some of them. The sample includes some 520,000 clones, 87% of them seen just once. Sequences were derived from peripheral blood, sampled in a trial of Ad26.COV2.S vaccine versus placebo. The receptors derive from a person aged 18-65 years who received the Ad26.COV2.S COVID-19 vaccine or a placebo. The CDR3 runs from the conserved cysteine through the conserved F or W. A D gene is named only where the DNA matches it firmly. Expanded clones are given a class, and other clones once, few, many or no size at all.

j_gene: TRBJ2-4; v_gene: TRBV29-1; abundance: -; d_gene: -; CDR3aa: CSVGSLGYIQYF; CDR3nt: TGCAGCGTTGGGAGTTTGGGGTACATTCAGTACTTC
j_gene: TRBJ2-5; v_gene: TRBV30; abundance: -; d_gene: -; CDR3aa: CAWRASTGLPYF; CDR3nt: TGTGCCTGGAGGGCATCGACGGGACTCCCGTACTTC
j_gene: TRBJ2-6; v_gene: TRBV5-1; abundance: -; d_gene: -; CDR3aa: CASSFGGVSGANVLTF; CDR3nt: TGCGCCAGCAGCTTTGGGGGAGTCTCTGGGGCCAACGTCCTGACTTTC
j_gene: TRBJ1-3; v_gene: TRBV6-5; abundance: once; d_gene: -; CDR3aa: CASSYSVSGNTIYF; CDR3nt: TGTGCCAGCAGTTATTCGGTCTCTGGAAACACCATATATTTT
j_gene: TRBJ2-6; v_gene: TRBV20-1; abundance: -; d_gene: -; CDR3aa: CSASWVNSGANVLTF; CDR3nt: TGCAGTGCTAGTTGGGTCAACTCTGGGGCCAACGTCCTGACTTTC
j_gene: TRBJ2-3; v_gene: TRBV7-3; abundance: few; d_gene: TRBD2; CDR3aa: CASSPRLAGGTTDTQYF; CDR3nt: TGTGCCAGCAGCCCCCGACTAGCGGGAGGAACCACAGATACGCAGTATTTT
j_gene: TRBJ2-7; v_gene: TRBV11-3; abundance: -; d_gene: -; CDR3aa: CASSLGGRGEQYF; CDR3nt: TGTGCCAGCAGCTTAGGGGGTAGGGGCGAGCAGTACTTC
j_gene: TRBJ1-1; v_gene: TRBV7-2; abundance: -; d_gene: -; CDR3aa: CASSLRTYGGITEAFF; CDR3nt: TGTGCCAGCAGCTTAAGAACATACGGAGGGATTACTGAAGCTTTCTTT
j_gene: TRBJ2-2; v_gene: TRBV10-3; abundance: -; d_gene: -; CDR3aa: CAISVGGLNTGELFF; CDR3nt: TGTGCCATCAGTGTTGGAGGGCTGAACACCGGGGAGCTGTTTTTT
j_gene: TRBJ1-6; v_gene: TRBV4-3; abundance: once; d_gene: TRBD1; CDR3aa: CASSPNTGAPLHF; CDR3nt: TGCGCCAGCAGCCCGAACACAGGGGCACCCCTCCACTTT
j_gene: TRBJ1-1; v_gene: TRBV6-1; abundance: -; d_gene: -; CDR3aa: CASSAGKGFRNTEAFF; CDR3nt: TGTGCCAGCAGTGCCGGGAAGGGGTTCCGGAACACTGAAGCTTTCTTT
j_gene: TRBJ2-3; v_gene: TRBV24-1; abundance: once; d_gene: TRBD2; CDR3aa: CATSDPTSGRTDTQYF; CDR3nt: TGTGCCACCAGTGACCCGACTAGCGGTAGGACAGATACGCAGTATTTT
j_gene: TRBJ2-7; v_gene: TRBV28; abundance: -; d_gene: TRBD2; CDR3aa: CASRPSGNHEQYF; CDR3nt: TGTGCCAGCAGACCCAGCGGGAACCACGAGCAGTACTTC
j_gene: TRBJ2-1; v_gene: TRBV29-1; abundance: -; d_gene: -; CDR3aa: CSVEVRQRQFF; CDR3nt: TGCAGCGTTGAAGTCCGCCAGCGGCAGTTCTTC
j_gene: TRBJ1-2; v_gene: TRBV24-1; abundance: -; d_gene: TRBD1; CDR3aa: CATSDRTGGFGYTF; CDR3nt: TGTGCCACCAGTGACCGGACAGGGGGTTTTGGCTACACCTTC
j_gene: TRBJ1-3; v_gene: TRBV30; abundance: -; d_gene: -; CDR3aa: CAWSLGGNTIYF; CDR3nt: TGTGCCTGGAGTCTAGGGGGAAACACCATATATTTT
j_gene: TRBJ1-1; v_gene: TRBV6-6; abundance: -; d_gene: TRBD1; CDR3aa: CAGTDRGSLTEAFF; CDR3nt: TGTGCCGGAACAGACAGGGGTTCTTTAACTGAAGCTTTCTTT
j_gene: TRBJ1-2; v_gene: TRBV28; abundance: -; d_gene: TRBD1; CDR3aa: CASRADRGKGYTF; CDR3nt: TGTGCCAGCAGGGCGGACAGGGGTAAAGGATACACCTTC
j_gene: TRBJ2-1; v_gene: TRBV24-1; abundance: -; d_gene: -; CDR3aa: CATSDFMADEQFF; CDR3nt: TGTGCCACCAGTGATTTCATGGCGGATGAGCAGTTCTTC
j_gene: TRBJ1-1; v_gene: TRBV28; abundance: -; d_gene: -; CDR3aa: CASSLPARNTEAFF; CDR3nt: TGTGCCAGCTCATTACCAGCACGGAACACTGAAGCTTTCTTT
j_gene: TRBJ1-6; v_gene: TRBV2; abundance: few; d_gene: -; CDR3aa: CASKGLGADGSPLHF; CDR3nt: TGTGCCAGCAAAGGTTTGGGTGCGGATGGTTCACCCCTCCACTTT
j_gene: TRBJ1-6; v_gene: TRBV9; abundance: -; d_gene: -; CDR3aa: CASSVRSVNSPLHF; CDR3nt: TGTGCCAGCAGCGTTCGGAGTGTAAATTCACCCCTCCACTTT
j_gene: TRBJ2-4; v_gene: TRBV6-1; abundance: -; d_gene: -; CDR3aa: CASSEEVGKTQYF; CDR3nt: TGTGCCAGCAGTGAAGAGGTTGGGAAGACTCAGTACTTC
j_gene: TRBJ2-6; v_gene: TRBV19; abundance: -; d_gene: -; CDR3aa: CASRSGLTGANVLTF; CDR3nt: TGTGCCAGTAGGAGCGGTTTGACTGGGGCCAACGTCCTGACTTTC
j_gene: TRBJ1-1; v_gene: TRBV10-3; abundance: once; d_gene: -; CDR3aa: CAISEEGGTEAFF; CDR3nt: TGTGCCATCAGTGAGGAGGGTGGCACTGAAGCTTTCTTT
j_gene: TRBJ2-1; v_gene: TRBV11-2; abundance: -; d_gene: -; CDR3aa: CASSLNPGLVTEQFF; CDR3nt: TGTGCCAGCAGCTTAAACCCGGGACTCGTGACGGAGCAGTTCTTC
j_gene: TRBJ1-6; v_gene: TRBV28; abundance: -; d_gene: -; CDR3aa: CASSLWTVSSYNSPLHF; CDR3nt: TGTGCCAGCAGTTTATGGACAGTGAGCTCCTATAATTCACCCCTCCACTTT
j_gene: TRBJ1-2; v_gene: TRBV12-5; abundance: once; d_gene: -; CDR3aa: CASGLELRGYTF; CDR3nt: TGTGCTAGTGGTTTGGAATTGAGGGGCTACACCTTC
j_gene: TRBJ2-2; v_gene: TRBV9; abundance: few; d_gene: TRBD2; CDR3aa: CASSVGTSGLTGELFF; CDR3nt: TGTGCCAGCAGCGTAGGGACTAGCGGGTTGACCGGGGAGCTGTTTTTT
j_gene: TRBJ2-3; v_gene: TRBV3-1/TRBV3-2; abundance: -; d_gene: -; CDR3aa: CASSLGWTDTQYF; CDR3nt: TGTGCCAGCAGCCTGGGTTGGACAGATACGCAGTATTTT
j_gene: TRBJ2-3; v_gene: TRBV19; abundance: few; d_gene: -; CDR3aa: CASSEGEGPTDTQYF; CDR3nt: TGTGCCAGTAGTGAGGGGGAGGGCCCTACAGATACGCAGTATTTT
j_gene: TRBJ2-5; v_gene: TRBV5-3; abundance: -; d_gene: TRBD1; CDR3aa: CAKLIGTGVGETQYF; CDR3nt: TGTGCCAAACTAATCGGGACAGGGGTAGGGGAGACCCAGTACTTC
j_gene: TRBJ1-5; v_gene: TRBV30; abundance: -; d_gene: -; CDR3aa: CAWSVADNQPQHF; CDR3nt: TGTGCCTGGAGTGTGGCAGACAATCAGCCCCAGCATTTT
j_gene: TRBJ2-1; v_gene: TRBV19; abundance: -; d_gene: TRBD2; CDR3aa: CASGGRASYNEQFF; CDR3nt: TGTGCCAGTGGCGGGAGGGCCTCCTACAATGAGCAGTTCTTC
j_gene: TRBJ1-3; v_gene: TRBV30; abundance: -; d_gene: -; CDR3aa: CAWILLRNTIYF; CDR3nt: TGTGCCTGGATCCTACTCCGAAACACCATATATTTT
j_gene: TRBJ2-5; v_gene: TRBV29-1; abundance: -; d_gene: -; CDR3aa: CSVAQGTQYF; CDR3nt: TGCAGCGTTGCCCAGGGGACCCAGTACTTC
j_gene: TRBJ2-1; v_gene: TRBV19; abundance: -; d_gene: -; CDR3aa: CASKRARGDSYNEQFF; CDR3nt: TGTGCCAGTAAGAGGGCCAGGGGAGACTCCTACAATGAGCAGTTCTTC
j_gene: TRBJ2-1; v_gene: TRBV2; abundance: -; d_gene: TRBD1; CDR3aa: CASSSEGALGNEQFF; CDR3nt: TGTGCCAGCAGTTCAGAGGGGGCTCTGGGGAATGAGCAGTTCTTC
j_gene: TRBJ2-2; v_gene: TRBV9; abundance: -; d_gene: TRBD2; CDR3aa: CASSVSRLAGAANTGELFF; CDR3nt: TGTGCCAGCAGCGTATCCCGACTAGCGGGTGCCGCGAACACCGGGGAGCTGTTTTTT
j_gene: TRBJ2-3; v_gene: TRBV19; abundance: -; d_gene: -; CDR3aa: CASTRSGDTQYF; CDR3nt: TGTGCCAGTACCCGGTCCGGAGATACGCAGTATTTT